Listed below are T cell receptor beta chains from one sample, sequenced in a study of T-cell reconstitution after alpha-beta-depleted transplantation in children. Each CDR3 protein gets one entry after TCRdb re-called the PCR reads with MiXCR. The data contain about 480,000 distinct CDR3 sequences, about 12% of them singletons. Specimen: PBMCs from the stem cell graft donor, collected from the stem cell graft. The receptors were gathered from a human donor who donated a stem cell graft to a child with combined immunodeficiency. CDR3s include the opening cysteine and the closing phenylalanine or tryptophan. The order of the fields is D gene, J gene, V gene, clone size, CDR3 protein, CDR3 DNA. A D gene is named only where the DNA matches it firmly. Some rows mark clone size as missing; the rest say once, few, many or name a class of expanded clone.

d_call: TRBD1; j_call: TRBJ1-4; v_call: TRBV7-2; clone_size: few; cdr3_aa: CASSLDGTGGEKLFF; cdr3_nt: TGTGCCAGCAGCTTAGACGGGACAGGGGGTGAAAAACTGTTTTTT
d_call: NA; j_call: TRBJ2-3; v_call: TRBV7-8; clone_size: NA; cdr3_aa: CASSLFYTDTQYF; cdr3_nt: TGTGCCAGCAGCTTATTTTACACAGATACGCAGTATTTT
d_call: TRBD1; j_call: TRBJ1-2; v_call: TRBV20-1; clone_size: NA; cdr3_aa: CSARDELAGGGYTF; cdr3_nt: TGCAGTGCTAGAGATGAATTAGCAGGGGGTGGCTACACCTTC
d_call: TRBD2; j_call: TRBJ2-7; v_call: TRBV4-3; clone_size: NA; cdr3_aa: CASSLGTSLFSYEQYF; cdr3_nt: TGCGCCAGCAGCCTGGGGACTAGTCTTTTCTCCTACGAGCAGTACTTC
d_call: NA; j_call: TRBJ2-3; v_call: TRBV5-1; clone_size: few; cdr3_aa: CASSLEGHPALTDTQYF; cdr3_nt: TGCGCCAGCAGCTTGGAGGGACACCCGGCGCTCACAGATACGCAGTATTTT
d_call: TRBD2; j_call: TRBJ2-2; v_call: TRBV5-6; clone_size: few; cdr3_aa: CASSLMTSGVDTGELFF; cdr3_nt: TGTGCCAGCAGCTTGATGACTAGCGGGGTAGACACCGGGGAGCTGTTTTTT
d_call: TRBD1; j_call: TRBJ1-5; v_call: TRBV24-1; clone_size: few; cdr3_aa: CATSDPDRGNQPQHF; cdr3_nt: TGTGCCACCAGTGACCCGGACAGGGGCAATCAGCCCCAGCATTTT
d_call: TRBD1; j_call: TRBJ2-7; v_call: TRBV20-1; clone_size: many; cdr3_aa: CSPSDRVSYEQYF; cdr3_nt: TGCAGTCCTTCCGACAGGGTGAGCTACGAGCAGTACTTC
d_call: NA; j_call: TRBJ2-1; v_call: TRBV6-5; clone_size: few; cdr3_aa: CASSYGDGVWSNEQFF; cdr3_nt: TGTGCCAGCAGTTACGGCGATGGGGTATGGTCCAATGAGCAGTTCTTC
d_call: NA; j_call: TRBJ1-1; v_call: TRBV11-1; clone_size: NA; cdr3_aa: CASSLWRQVNTEAFF; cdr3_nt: TGTGCCAGCAGCTTATGGCGGCAGGTGAACACTGAAGCTTTCTTT
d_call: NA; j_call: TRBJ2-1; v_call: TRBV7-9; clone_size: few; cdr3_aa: CASSLSVGGYEQFF; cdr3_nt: TGTGCCAGCAGCTTATCGGTCGGTGGGTATGAGCAGTTCTTC
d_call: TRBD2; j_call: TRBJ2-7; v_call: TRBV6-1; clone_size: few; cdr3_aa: CASRTRLAGIYEQYF; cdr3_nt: TGTGCCAGCAGAACCCGACTAGCGGGGATCTACGAGCAGTACTTC
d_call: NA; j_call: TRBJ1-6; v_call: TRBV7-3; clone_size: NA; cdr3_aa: CASSLDRYSPLHF; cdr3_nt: TGTGCCAGCAGCTTAGACAGATATTCACCCCTCCACTTT
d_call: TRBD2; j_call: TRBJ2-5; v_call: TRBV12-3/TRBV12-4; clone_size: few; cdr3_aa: CASSWGASGRGSRETQYF; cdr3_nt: TGTGCCAGCAGTTGGGGGGCTAGCGGGAGGGGGTCTCGAGAGACCCAGTACTTC
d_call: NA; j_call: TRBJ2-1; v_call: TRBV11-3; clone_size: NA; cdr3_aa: CASSDWRDSYNEQFF; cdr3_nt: TGTGCCAGCAGCGACTGGCGGGACTCCTACAATGAGCAGTTCTTC
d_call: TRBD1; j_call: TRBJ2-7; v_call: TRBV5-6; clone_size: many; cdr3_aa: CASSRTGGSEQYF; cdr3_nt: TGTGCCAGCAGCCGGACAGGGGGTAGTGAGCAGTACTTC
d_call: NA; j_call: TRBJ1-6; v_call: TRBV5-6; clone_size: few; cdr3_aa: CASSLVGSYDSPLHF; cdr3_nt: TGTGCCAGCAGCTTGGTTGGGTCTTATGACTCACCCCTCCACTTT
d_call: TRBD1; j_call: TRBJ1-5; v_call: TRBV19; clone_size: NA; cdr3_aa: CASSILRQGGNQPQHF; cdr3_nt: TGTGCCAGTAGTATCCTGAGACAGGGTGGCAATCAGCCCCAGCATTTT
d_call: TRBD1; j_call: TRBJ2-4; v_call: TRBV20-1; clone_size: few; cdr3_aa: CSAAVTGLAKNIQYF; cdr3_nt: TGCAGTGCCGCTGTGACAGGGTTGGCCAAAAACATTCAGTACTTC
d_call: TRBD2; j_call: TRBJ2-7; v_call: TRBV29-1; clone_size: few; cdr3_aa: CSVFTSGRTYEQYF; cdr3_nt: TGCAGCGTCTTTACTAGCGGGAGGACCTACGAGCAGTACTTC
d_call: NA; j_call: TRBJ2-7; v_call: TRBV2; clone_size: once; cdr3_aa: CASRREHEQYF; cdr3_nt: TGTGCCAGCAGAAGGGAGCACGAGCAGTACTTC
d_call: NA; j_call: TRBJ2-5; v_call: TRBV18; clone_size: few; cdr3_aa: CASSPDYGMETQYF; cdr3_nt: TGTGCCAGCTCACCAGACTACGGTATGGAGACCCAGTACTTC
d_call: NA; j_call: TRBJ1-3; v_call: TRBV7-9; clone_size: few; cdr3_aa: CASSQEGQPGNTIYF; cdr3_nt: TGTGCCAGCAGTCAAGAGGGACAACCGGGGAACACCATATATTTT
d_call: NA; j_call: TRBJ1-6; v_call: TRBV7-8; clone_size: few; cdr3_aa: CASSLALANSPLHF; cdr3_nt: TGTGCCAGCAGCTTAGCGCTCGCTAATTCACCCCTCCACTTT
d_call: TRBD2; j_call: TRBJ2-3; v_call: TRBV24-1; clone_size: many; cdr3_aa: CATSDPAGDTQYF; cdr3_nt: TGTGCCACCAGTGATCCAGCGGGGGATACGCAGTATTTT
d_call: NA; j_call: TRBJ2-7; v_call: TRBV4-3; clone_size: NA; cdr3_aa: CASSQDPPGTGYSYEQYF; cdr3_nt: TGCGCCAGCAGCCAAGATCCCCCCGGGACGGGGTACTCCTACGAGCAGTACTTC
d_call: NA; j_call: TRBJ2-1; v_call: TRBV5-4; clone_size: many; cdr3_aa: CASSSGISYNEQFF; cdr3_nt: TGTGCCAGCAGCTCAGGCATTTCGTACAATGAGCAGTTCTTC
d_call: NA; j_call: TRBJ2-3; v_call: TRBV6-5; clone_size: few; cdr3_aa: CASSSPSRGTVMDTQYF; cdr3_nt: TGTGCCAGCAGTTCCCCTAGCCGGGGGACGGTTATGGATACGCAGTATTTT
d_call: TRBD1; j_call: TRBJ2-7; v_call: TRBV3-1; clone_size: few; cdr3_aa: CASSRAGTAPSYEQYF; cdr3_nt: TGTGCCAGCAGTCGAGCAGGGACAGCTCCATCCTACGAGCAGTACTTC
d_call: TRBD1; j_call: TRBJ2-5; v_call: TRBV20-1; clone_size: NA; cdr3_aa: CSARGWVTGPSETQYF; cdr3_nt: TGCAGTGCTAGGGGGTGGGTGACAGGGCCTTCTGAGACCCAGTACTTC
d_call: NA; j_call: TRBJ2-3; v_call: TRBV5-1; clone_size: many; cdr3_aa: CASSSSGFGDTQYF; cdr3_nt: TGCGCCAGCAGCAGTAGCGGCTTTGGAGATACGCAGTATTTT
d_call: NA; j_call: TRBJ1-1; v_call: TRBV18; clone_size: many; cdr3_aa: CASSRENTEAFF; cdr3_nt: TGTGCCAGCTCACGTGAGAACACTGAAGCTTTCTTT
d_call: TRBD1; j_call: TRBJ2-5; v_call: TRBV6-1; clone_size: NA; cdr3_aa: CASRRDREDTQYF; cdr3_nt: TGTGCCAGCAGACGGGACAGGGAGGATACCCAGTACTTC
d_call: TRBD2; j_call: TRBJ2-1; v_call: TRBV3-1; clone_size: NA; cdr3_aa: CASSQDLAGGGEQFF; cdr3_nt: TGTGCCAGCAGCCAAGATTTAGCGGGAGGGGGTGAGCAGTTCTTC
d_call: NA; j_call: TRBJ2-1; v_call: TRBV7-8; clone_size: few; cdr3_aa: CASSPDDYNEQFF; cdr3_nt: TGTGCCAGCAGCCCAGACGACTACAATGAGCAGTTCTTC
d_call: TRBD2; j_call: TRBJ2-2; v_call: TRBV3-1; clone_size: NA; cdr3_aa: CASSQDLPGLAGKRELFF; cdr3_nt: TGTGCCAGCAGCCAAGACCTACCGGGACTAGCGGGAAAGCGGGAGCTGTTTTTT
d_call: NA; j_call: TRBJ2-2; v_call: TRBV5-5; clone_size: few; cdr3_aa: CASSMLGAGELFF; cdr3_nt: TGTGCCAGCAGCATGCTGGGGGCCGGGGAGCTGTTTTTT
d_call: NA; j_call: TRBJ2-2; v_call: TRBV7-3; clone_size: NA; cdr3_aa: CASSSAVGRTGELFF; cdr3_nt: TGTGCCAGCAGCTCTGCGGTGGGGCGCACCGGGGAGCTGTTTTTT
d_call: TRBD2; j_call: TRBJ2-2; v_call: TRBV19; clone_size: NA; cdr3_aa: CATQRGGGLASTGELFF; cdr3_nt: TGTGCCACTCAGAGGGGCGGCGGACTAGCTTCGACCGGGGAGCTGTTTTTT
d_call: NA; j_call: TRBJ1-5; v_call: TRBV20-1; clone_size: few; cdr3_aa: CSARDISGSNQPQHF; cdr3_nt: TGCAGTGCTAGAGATATATCGGGGAGCAATCAGCCCCAGCATTTT
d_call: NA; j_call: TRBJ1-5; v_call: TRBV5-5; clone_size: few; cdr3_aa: CASSFLSNQPQHF; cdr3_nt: TGTGCCAGCAGCTTTCTTAGCAATCAGCCCCAGCATTTT
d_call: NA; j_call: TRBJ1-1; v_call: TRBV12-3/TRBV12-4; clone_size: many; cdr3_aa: CASTLGTNTEAFF; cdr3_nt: TGTGCCAGCACTCTCGGGACGAACACTGAAGCTTTCTTT
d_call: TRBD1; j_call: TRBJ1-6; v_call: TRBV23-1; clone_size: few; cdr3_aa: CASMYQNRAGTDYNSPLHF; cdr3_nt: TGCGCCAGCATGTACCAGAACCGGGCCGGGACAGATTATAATTCACCCCTCCACTTT